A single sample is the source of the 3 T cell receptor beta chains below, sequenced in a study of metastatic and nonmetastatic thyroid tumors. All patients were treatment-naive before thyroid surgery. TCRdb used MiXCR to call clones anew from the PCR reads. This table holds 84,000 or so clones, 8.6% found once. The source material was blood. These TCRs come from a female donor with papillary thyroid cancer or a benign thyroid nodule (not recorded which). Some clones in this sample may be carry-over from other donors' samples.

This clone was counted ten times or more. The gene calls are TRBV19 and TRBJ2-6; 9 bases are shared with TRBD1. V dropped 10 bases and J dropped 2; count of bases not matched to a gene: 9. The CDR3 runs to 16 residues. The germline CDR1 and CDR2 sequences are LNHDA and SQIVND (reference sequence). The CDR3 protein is CAILTGGDTGANVLTF. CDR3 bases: TGTGCCATACTAACAGGGGGCGATACTGGGGCCAACGTCCTGACTTTC.

Written as DNA, the CDR3 is TGTGCCAGCAGCCGATGGACTAGCGGGGGAGAGACCCAGTACTTC. It translates to CASSRWTSGGETQYF. The chain recombines TRBV7-9 with TRBJ2-5, with 13 bases that match TRBD2. The CDR3 runs to 15 residues. J gave up 4 bases and V 5 bases, and 4 bases lay outside the gene matches. Per the germline V gene, CDR1 is SEHNR and CDR2 is FQNEAQ (reference sequence).

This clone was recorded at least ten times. The CDR3 reads CANPGQGLVCSYNEQFF. The DNA of the CDR3 is TGCGCCAACCCGGGACAGGGGCTAGTATGCTCCTACAATGAGCAGTTCTTC. The chain couples TRBV10-1 to TRBJ2-1; 10 bases align to TRBD1. The V and J ends lost 10 bases and 0 bases, in that order; junction bases with no gene match: 12. The CDR3 length is 17 residues. CDR1 and CDR2 from the germline V gene are WNHNN and SYGVQD (reference sequence).